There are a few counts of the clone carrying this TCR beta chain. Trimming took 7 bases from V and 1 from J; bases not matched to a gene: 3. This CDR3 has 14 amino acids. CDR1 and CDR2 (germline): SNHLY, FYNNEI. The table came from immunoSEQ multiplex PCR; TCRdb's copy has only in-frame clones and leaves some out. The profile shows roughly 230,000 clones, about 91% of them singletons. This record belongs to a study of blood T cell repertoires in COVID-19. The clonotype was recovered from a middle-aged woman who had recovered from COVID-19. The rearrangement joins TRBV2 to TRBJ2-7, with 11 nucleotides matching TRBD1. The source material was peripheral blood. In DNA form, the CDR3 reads TGTGCCAGCAAGGGACAGGGGGGATCCTACGAGCAGTACTTC. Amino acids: CASKGQGGSYEQYF.